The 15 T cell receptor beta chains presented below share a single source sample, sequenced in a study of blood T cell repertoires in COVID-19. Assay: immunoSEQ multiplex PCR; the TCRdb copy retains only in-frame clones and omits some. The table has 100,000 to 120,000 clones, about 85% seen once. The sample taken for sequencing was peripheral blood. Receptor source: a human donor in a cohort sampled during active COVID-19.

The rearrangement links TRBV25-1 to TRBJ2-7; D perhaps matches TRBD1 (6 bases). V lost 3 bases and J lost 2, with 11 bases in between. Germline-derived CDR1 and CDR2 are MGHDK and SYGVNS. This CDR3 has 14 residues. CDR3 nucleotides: TGTGCCAGCAGTGATCGAGGGGGAACCTACGAGCAGTACTTC. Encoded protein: CASSDRGGTYEQYF.

For the CDR3, the DNA is TGTGCCAGCAGCCCCGGACTAGCGTCGACGAATGAGCAGTTCTTC. This codes for CASSPGLASTNEQFF. The V and J genes are TRBV11-1 and TRBJ2-1; 9 positions match TRBD2. The CDR3 sequence is 15 residues long. V shed 5 bases, J shed 7 bases, and the junction held 9 bases outside the gene matches. CDR1 and CDR2 from the germline V gene are SGHAT and FQDESV (reference sequence).

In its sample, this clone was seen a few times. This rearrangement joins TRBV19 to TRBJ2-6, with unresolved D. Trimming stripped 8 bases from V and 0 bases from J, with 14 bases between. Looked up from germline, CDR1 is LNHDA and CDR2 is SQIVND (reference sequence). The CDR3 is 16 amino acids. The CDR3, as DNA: TGTGCCAGTCGGCAGATTACTAACTCTGGGGCCAACGTCCTGACTTTC. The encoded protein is CASRQITNSGANVLTF. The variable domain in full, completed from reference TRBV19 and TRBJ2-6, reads DGGITQSPKYLFRKEGQNVTLSCEQNLNHDAMYWYRQDPGQGLRLIYYSQIVNDFQKGDIAEGYSVSREKKESFPLTVTSAQKNPTAFYLCASRQITNSGANVLTFGAGSRLTVL.

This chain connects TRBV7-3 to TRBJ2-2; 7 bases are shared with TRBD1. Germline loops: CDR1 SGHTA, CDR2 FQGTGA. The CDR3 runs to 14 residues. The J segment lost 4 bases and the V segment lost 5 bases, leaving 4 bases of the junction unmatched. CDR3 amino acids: CASSARGPTGELFF. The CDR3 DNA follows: TGTGCCAGCAGCGCAAGGGGGCCCACCGGGGAGCTGTTTTTT.

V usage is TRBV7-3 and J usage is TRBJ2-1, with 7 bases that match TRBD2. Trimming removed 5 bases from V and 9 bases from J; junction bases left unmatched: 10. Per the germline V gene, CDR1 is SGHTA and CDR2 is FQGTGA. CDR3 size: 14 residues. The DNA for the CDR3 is TGTGCCAGCAGCCCTCCCGGTTGGGAGGGTGAGCAGTTCTTC. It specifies CASSPPGWEGEQFF.

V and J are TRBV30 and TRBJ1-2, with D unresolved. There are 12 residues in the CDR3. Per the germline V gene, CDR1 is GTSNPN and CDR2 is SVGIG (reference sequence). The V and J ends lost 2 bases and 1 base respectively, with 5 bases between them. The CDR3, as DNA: TGTGCCTGGAGTTACATTAACTATGGCTACACCTTC. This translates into CAWSYINYGYTF.

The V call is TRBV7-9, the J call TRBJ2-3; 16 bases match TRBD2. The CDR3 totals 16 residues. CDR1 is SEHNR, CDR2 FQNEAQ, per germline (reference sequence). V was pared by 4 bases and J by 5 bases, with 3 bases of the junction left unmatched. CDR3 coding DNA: TGTGCCAGCAGCTCCGGGACTAGCGGGAGGGGAGATACGCAGTATTTT. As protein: CASSSGTSGRGDTQYF.

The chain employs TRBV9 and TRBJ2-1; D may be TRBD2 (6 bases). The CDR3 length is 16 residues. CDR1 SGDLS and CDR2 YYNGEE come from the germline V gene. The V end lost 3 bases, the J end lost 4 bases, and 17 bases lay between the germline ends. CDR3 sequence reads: CASSGATGRDYNEQFF. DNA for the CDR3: TGTGCCAGCAGCGGAGCGACCGGGAGAGATTACAATGAGCAGTTCTTC.

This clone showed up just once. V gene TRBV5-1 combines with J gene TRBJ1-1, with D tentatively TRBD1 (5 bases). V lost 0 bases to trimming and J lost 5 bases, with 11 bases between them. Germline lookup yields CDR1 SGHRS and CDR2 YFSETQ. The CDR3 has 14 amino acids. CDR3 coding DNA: TGCGCCAGCAGCTTGGAGTTGGGGCGGACTGAAGCTTTCTTT. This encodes CASSLELGRTEAFF.

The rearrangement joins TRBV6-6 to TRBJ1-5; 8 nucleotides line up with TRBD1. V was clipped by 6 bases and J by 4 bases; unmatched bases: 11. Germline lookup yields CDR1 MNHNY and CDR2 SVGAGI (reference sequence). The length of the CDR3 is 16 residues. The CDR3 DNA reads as TGTGCCAGCAGCGCCGAAGACAGGGGTGGGAATCAGCCCCAGCATTTT. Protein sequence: CASSAEDRGGNQPQHF.

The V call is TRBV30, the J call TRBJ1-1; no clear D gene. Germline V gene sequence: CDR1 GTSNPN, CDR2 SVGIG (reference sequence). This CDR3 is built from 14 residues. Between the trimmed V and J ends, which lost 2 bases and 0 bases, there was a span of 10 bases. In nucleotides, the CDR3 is TGTGCCTGGAGTAAGGAGAGCATGAACACTGAAGCTTTCTTT. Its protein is CAWSKESMNTEAFF. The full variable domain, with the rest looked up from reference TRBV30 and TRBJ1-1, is SQTIHQWPATLVQPVGSPLSLECTVEGTSNPNLYWYRQAAGRGLQLLFYSVGIGQISSEVPQNLSASRPQDRQFILSSKKLLLSDSGFYLCAWSKESMNTEAFFGQGTRLTVV.

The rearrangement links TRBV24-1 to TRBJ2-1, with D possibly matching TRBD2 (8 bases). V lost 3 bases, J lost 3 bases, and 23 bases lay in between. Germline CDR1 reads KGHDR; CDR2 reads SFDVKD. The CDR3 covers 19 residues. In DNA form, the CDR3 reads TGTGCCACCAGTGATCCGCAGGGGGGGACTAGACTCGGCTACAATGAGCAGTTCTTC. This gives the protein CATSDPQGGTRLGYNEQFF.

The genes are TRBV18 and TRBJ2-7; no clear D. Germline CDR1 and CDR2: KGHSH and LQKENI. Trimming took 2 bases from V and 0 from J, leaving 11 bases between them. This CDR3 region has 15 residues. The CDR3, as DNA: TGTGCCAGCTCACCAAGGCAGGCCTCCTCCTACGAGCAGTACTTC. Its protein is CASSPRQASSYEQYF.

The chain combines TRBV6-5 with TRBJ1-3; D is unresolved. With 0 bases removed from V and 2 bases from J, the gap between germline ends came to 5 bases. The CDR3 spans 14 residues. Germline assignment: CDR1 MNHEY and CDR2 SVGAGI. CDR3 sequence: CASSYSPAGNTIYF. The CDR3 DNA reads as TGTGCCAGCAGTTACTCGCCAGCTGGAAACACCATATATTTT.

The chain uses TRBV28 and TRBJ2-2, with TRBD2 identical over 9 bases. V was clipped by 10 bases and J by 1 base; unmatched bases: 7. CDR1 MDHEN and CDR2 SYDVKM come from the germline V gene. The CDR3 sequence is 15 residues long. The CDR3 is CATIGAGGNTGELFF. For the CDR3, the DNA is TGTGCCACCATAGGAGCGGGGGGGAACACCGGGGAGCTGTTTTTT.